This is a list of T cell receptor beta chains from one sample in a study of blood T cell repertoires in COVID-19. The method was immunoSEQ multiplex PCR; TCRdb's version includes in-frame clones alone and lacks a portion of them. The top ten hold 4.5% to 6% of the sample, which has some 120,000 clones, around 70% seen once. Sequenced material: peripheral blood. These receptor sequences come from an elderly man with COVID-19, enrolled during active disease. The CDR3 runs from the conserved cysteine through the conserved F or W. D genes are given only for firm matches. Only part of the rows carry a size: once, few, many, or a class if the clone is expanded.

d_call: .; j_call: TRBJ2-1; clone_size: .; v_call: TRBV19; cdr3_nt: TGTGCCAGTAGTCGGCTAGACTCAATGGACAATGAGCAGTTCTTC; cdr3_aa: CASSRLDSMDNEQFF
d_call: TRBD2; j_call: TRBJ2-7; clone_size: .; v_call: TRBV28; cdr3_nt: TGTGCCAGCAGCCGGAGTGGGCTAGCGGGAGGCGGGTACGAGCAGTACTTC; cdr3_aa: CASSRSGLAGGGYEQYF
d_call: .; j_call: TRBJ2-5; clone_size: .; v_call: TRBV7-6; cdr3_nt: TGTGCCAGCAGCCCTGGGGTAGCGGAGGGAGAGACCCAGTACTTC; cdr3_aa: CASSPGVAEGETQYF
d_call: TRBD2; j_call: TRBJ2-7; clone_size: once; v_call: TRBV7-6; cdr3_nt: TGTGCCAGCAGCTTAGGGCCAGCGGGAGGTCCCCTGCCTACCTACGAGCAGTACTTC; cdr3_aa: CASSLGPAGGPLPTYEQYF
d_call: .; j_call: TRBJ1-2; clone_size: .; v_call: TRBV4-2; cdr3_nt: TGTGCCAGCAGCCAAGGGTTGTCATCGGACTATGGCTACACCTTC; cdr3_aa: CASSQGLSSDYGYTF
d_call: .; j_call: TRBJ2-3; clone_size: .; v_call: TRBV18; cdr3_nt: TGTGCCAGCTCACCCGGGGAAGGAGATACGCAGTATTTT; cdr3_aa: CASSPGEGDTQYF
d_call: TRBD1; j_call: TRBJ2-7; clone_size: .; v_call: TRBV28; cdr3_nt: TGTGCCAGCAGCAAGACAGGGGAAAGCTCCTACGAGCAGTACTTC; cdr3_aa: CASSKTGESSYEQYF
d_call: .; j_call: TRBJ1-1; clone_size: once; v_call: TRBV5-1; cdr3_nt: TGCGCCAGCAGCTTGACGGGGAAAAACACTGAAGCTTTCTTT; cdr3_aa: CASSLTGKNTEAFF
d_call: .; j_call: TRBJ2-3; clone_size: .; v_call: TRBV18; cdr3_nt: TGTGCCAGCTCACCCATGACTAGGGGCACAGATACGCAGTATTTT; cdr3_aa: CASSPMTRGTDTQYF
d_call: TRBD1; j_call: TRBJ1-2; clone_size: .; v_call: TRBV30; cdr3_nt: TGTGCCTGGGGACAGGGGTCGGGCTACACCTTC; cdr3_aa: CAWGQGSGYTF
d_call: .; j_call: TRBJ2-7; clone_size: few; v_call: TRBV28; cdr3_nt: TGTGCCAGCAGTCCCCTCCCTAATTACGAGCAGTACTTC; cdr3_aa: CASSPLPNYEQYF
d_call: TRBD2; j_call: TRBJ2-3; clone_size: .; v_call: TRBV2; cdr3_nt: TGTGCCAGCAGTGTGGAGTTAGCGGGAGAAGATACGCAGTATTTT; cdr3_aa: CASSVELAGEDTQYF
d_call: .; j_call: TRBJ2-3; clone_size: few; v_call: TRBV27; cdr3_nt: TGTGCCAGCAGTTTGAAAAGCGGGGATACGCAGTATTTT; cdr3_aa: CASSLKSGDTQYF
d_call: .; j_call: TRBJ2-5; clone_size: few; v_call: TRBV6-5; cdr3_nt: TGTGCCAGCAGGGAGGAGACCCAGTACTTC; cdr3_aa: CASREETQYF
d_call: TRBD1; j_call: TRBJ2-7; clone_size: .; v_call: TRBV5-6; cdr3_nt: TGTGCCAGCAGCGGAGCCGGGACAGGGGTCCACGAGCAGTACTTC; cdr3_aa: CASSGAGTGVHEQYF
d_call: TRBD2; j_call: TRBJ2-7; clone_size: many; v_call: TRBV6-2/TRBV6-3; cdr3_nt: TGTGCCAGCAGTTACCGGGAGGGCACCTACGAGCAGTACTTC; cdr3_aa: CASSYREGTYEQYF
d_call: .; j_call: TRBJ1-5; clone_size: .; v_call: TRBV2; cdr3_nt: TGTGCCAGCAGTGGCGGCAGCCTGGGCAATCAGCCCCAGCATTTT; cdr3_aa: CASSGGSLGNQPQHF
d_call: TRBD1; j_call: TRBJ1-2; clone_size: .; v_call: TRBV19; cdr3_nt: TGTGCCAGTAGTACGACAGGGGCGGGTCACTATGGCTACACCTTC; cdr3_aa: CASSTTGAGHYGYTF
d_call: .; j_call: TRBJ2-6; clone_size: .; v_call: TRBV4-1; cdr3_nt: TGCGCCAGCAGCCAAGCTGAGAATGGGGCCAACGTCCTGACTTTC; cdr3_aa: CASSQAENGANVLTF
d_call: TRBD1; j_call: TRBJ1-1; clone_size: .; v_call: TRBV7-9; cdr3_nt: TGTGCCAGCAGCTCGACAGGGACCCTCCGCCCTGAAGCTTTCTTT; cdr3_aa: CASSSTGTLRPEAFF
d_call: .; j_call: TRBJ1-2; clone_size: .; v_call: TRBV4-1; cdr3_nt: TGCGCCAGCAGCCAAGATTCGGCCTCAGGTGACTATGGCTACACCTTC; cdr3_aa: CASSQDSASGDYGYTF
d_call: .; j_call: TRBJ2-7; clone_size: many; v_call: TRBV19; cdr3_nt: TGTGCCAGTAGTACTAACTACGAGCAGTACTTC; cdr3_aa: CASSTNYEQYF
d_call: .; j_call: TRBJ2-1; clone_size: .; v_call: TRBV4-2; cdr3_nt: TGTGCCAGCAGCCAAGAGGGGCTCGGCGATGAGCAGTTCTTC; cdr3_aa: CASSQEGLGDEQFF
d_call: .; j_call: TRBJ2-3; clone_size: .; v_call: TRBV4-1; cdr3_nt: TGCGCCAGCAGCCAAGTCTTCTACACAGATACGCAGTATTTT; cdr3_aa: CASSQVFYTDTQYF
d_call: .; j_call: TRBJ2-7; clone_size: .; v_call: TRBV2; cdr3_nt: TGTGCCAGCAGTGGTCGGACAACCTCCTACGAGCAGTACTTC; cdr3_aa: CASSGRTTSYEQYF
d_call: .; j_call: TRBJ1-1; clone_size: few; v_call: TRBV15; cdr3_nt: TGTGCCACCAGCAGTGTATCGGTGGACACTGAAGCTTTCTTT; cdr3_aa: CATSSVSVDTEAFF
d_call: .; j_call: TRBJ2-7; clone_size: once; v_call: TRBV5-1; cdr3_nt: TGCGCCAGCAGCGGCACCCCTAGCTCCTACGAGCAGTACTTC; cdr3_aa: CASSGTPSSYEQYF
d_call: .; j_call: TRBJ1-2; clone_size: .; v_call: TRBV28; cdr3_nt: TGTGCCAGCAGTTTCCCCCTCCAGACACCCGACTATGGCTACACCTTC; cdr3_aa: CASSFPLQTPDYGYTF
d_call: TRBD1; j_call: TRBJ2-7; clone_size: .; v_call: TRBV18; cdr3_nt: TGTGCCAGCTCACGCCGACAGGGAACCTACGAGCAGTACTTC; cdr3_aa: CASSRRQGTYEQYF
d_call: TRBD1; j_call: TRBJ1-1; clone_size: .; v_call: TRBV6-1; cdr3_nt: TGTGCCAGCAGTGAGGACAGGTTTGTTGTGATGGCTTTCTTT; cdr3_aa: CASSEDRFVVMAFF
d_call: .; j_call: TRBJ2-7; clone_size: .; v_call: TRBV18; cdr3_nt: TGTGCCAGCTCACCACCGGTACAGGCCAAGGAGGGGCAGTACTTC; cdr3_aa: CASSPPVQAKEGQYF
d_call: TRBD1; j_call: TRBJ2-7; clone_size: .; v_call: TRBV25-1; cdr3_nt: TGTGCCAGCAGTGAGACAGGGAACGAGCAGTACTTC; cdr3_aa: CASSETGNEQYF
d_call: .; j_call: TRBJ1-1; clone_size: once; v_call: TRBV9; cdr3_nt: TGTGCCAGCAGCCCCGGGTCAAACACTGAAGCTTTCTTT; cdr3_aa: CASSPGSNTEAFF
d_call: TRBD2; j_call: TRBJ2-1; clone_size: .; v_call: TRBV7-9; cdr3_nt: TGTGCCAGCAGCTCTCCCAAACTCCATAGCGGGAGGGCCCGCAATGAGCAGTTCTTC; cdr3_aa: CASSSPKLHSGRARNEQFF
d_call: .; j_call: TRBJ1-5; clone_size: few; v_call: TRBV30; cdr3_nt: TGTGCCTGGAGCGAGGCCCTCAATCAGCCCCAGCATTTT; cdr3_aa: CAWSEALNQPQHF
d_call: .; j_call: TRBJ2-7; clone_size: .; v_call: TRBV27; cdr3_nt: TGTGCCAGCAGTTTATCGAGAGGGTCCTACGAGCAGTACTTC; cdr3_aa: CASSLSRGSYEQYF
d_call: .; j_call: TRBJ1-1; clone_size: .; v_call: TRBV28; cdr3_nt: TGTGCCAGCAGTTTGGGGGGGAGAGGCACTGAAGCTTTCTTT; cdr3_aa: CASSLGGRGTEAFF